The 28 T cell receptor beta chains in this list originate from one sample, sequenced in a study of OX40 agonist ivuxolimab in advanced cancers. Only in-frame clones appear in the TCRdb table, and some are missing; sequencing was by immunoSEQ multiplex PCR. The table shows over 80,000 clones, with more than 75% occurring only once. The sequencing here drew on CD4+ or CD8+ T cells sorted from blood, taken in a trial of the OX40 agonist ivuxolimab. The receptors derive from an adult with an advanced solid tumor such as melanoma, head and neck, liver or kidney cancer.

This clone was seen only a few times. V and J are TRBV5-5 and TRBJ1-5, with D possibly being TRBD1 (6 bases). V gave up 4 bases and J gave up 5 bases, with 16 bases separating them. Germline values: CDR1 SGHKS, CDR2 YYEKEE (reference sequence). This CDR3 has 15 amino acids. Here the CDR3 reads CASSIRQVGDQPQHF. The CDR3 nucleotides are TGTGCCAGCAGCATCCGACAGGTAGGGGATCAGCCCCAGCATTTT.

The J gene is TRBJ2-3, the V gene TRBV30, with 7 bases fitting TRBD2. Germline assignment: CDR1 GTSNPN and CDR2 SVGIG (reference sequence). V lost 0 bases and J lost 6; bases outside the gene matches: 6. CDR3 length: 14 residues. CDR3 sequence reads: CAWSVPPLADTQYF. The CDR3 coding sequence is TGTGCCTGGAGTGTACCCCCACTAGCGGATACGCAGTATTTT.

This clone was seen a handful of times. The V and J genes are TRBV11-2 and TRBJ2-7; TRBD1 agrees at 8 bases. The V and J ends lost 4 bases and 6 bases, in that order; junction bases with no gene match: 5. The CDR3 has 13 residues. Germline loops: CDR1 SGHAT, CDR2 FQNNGV. In nucleotides, the CDR3 is TGTGCCAGCAGCTCGGACAGGGTATCCGAGCAGTACTTC. Protein product: CASSSDRVSEQYF.

The V gene is TRBV28, the J gene TRBJ2-5, with D unresolved. The end of the DNA fits TRBJ2-7 better, so the J call may be wrong. The germline gives CDR1 MDHEN, CDR2 SYDVKM. CDR3 size: 14 residues. CDR3 region: CASSLLDGSYEQYF. The DNA for the CDR3 is TGTGCCAGCAGTTTATTGGACGGCTCCTACGAGCAGTACTTC.

This clone was observed a single time. This chain links TRBV4-3 with TRBJ2-7, with D possibly TRBD2 on 6 matching bases. The ends were cut back, 8 bases at V and 3 bases at J, with 14 bases in the middle. CDR3 length: 13 residues. CDR1 is LGHNA, CDR2 YSLEER, per germline. Written as DNA, the CDR3 is TGCGCCAGCTCGCCGGGGAGGCACTACGAGCAGTACGTC. It codes for CASSPGRHYEQYV.

V gene TRBV30 combines with J gene TRBJ2-1, with a weak D call TRBD1 (7 bases). The CDR3 length is 14 residues. Germline CDR1 reads GTSNPN; CDR2 reads SVGIG (reference sequence). V lost 2 bases and J 3 bases, leaving 11 bases between the germline ends. The CDR3 DNA reads TGTGCCTGGAGTCAGGGGGGAATCTACAATGAGCAGTTCTTC. Translation gives CAWSQGGIYNEQFF. Full variable domain (outside the CDR3, taken from reference TRBV30 and TRBJ2-1): SQTIHQWPATLVQPVGSPLSLECTVEGTSNPNLYWYRQAAGRGLQLLFYSVGIGQISSEVPQNLSASRPQDRQFILSSKKLLLSDSGFYLCAWSQGGIYNEQFFGPGTRLTVL.

V is TRBV15 and J is TRBJ2-1; 14 positions match TRBD2. Trimming removed 5 bases from V and 5 bases from J; junction bases left unmatched: 8. Germline V gene sequence: CDR1 LNHNV, CDR2 YYDKDF (reference sequence). This CDR3 region has 17 residues. CDR3 DNA: TGTGCCACCAGCGTCCGTTTGGGACTAGCGGGAGACAATGAGCAGTTCTTC. As protein: CATSVRLGLAGDNEQFF.

This clone was observed a single time. Other DNA sequences within the sample encode an identical CDR3. The V gene is TRBV5-1, the J gene TRBJ2-3; D is unresolved. CDR1 is SGHRS, CDR2 YFSETQ, per germline. The CDR3 contains 13 residues. V lost 0 bases, J lost 5 bases, and 7 bases lay in between. CDR3 DNA: TGCGCCAGCAGCTTGGGATACGGAGATACGCAGTATTTT. This sequence encodes CASSLGYGDTQYF.

This chain joins TRBV28 and TRBJ2-3, with 10 bases identical to TRBD2. The CDR3 covers 19 residues. V gave up 5 bases and J gave up 6 bases; unmatched junction bases: 20. Germline-derived CDR1 and CDR2 are MDHEN and SYDVKM. CDR3 residues: CASSRRRLRTSGAGDTQYF. CDR3 DNA sequence: TGTGCCAGCAGTAGACGCCGGCTGAGGACTAGCGGAGCGGGCGATACGCAGTATTTT.

This chain links TRBV7-9 with TRBJ2-1, with TRBD2 as a possible D gene (6 bases). Germline CDR1 is SEHNR and CDR2 is FQNEAQ (reference sequence). The germline V and J ends were trimmed by 1 base and 7 bases, with 11 bases remaining between them. CDR3 length: 14 residues. The DNA of the CDR3 is TGTGCCAGCAGCTTAGAGCGTCGGGAGAATGAGCAGTTCTTC. Translated, it gives CASSLERRENEQFF.

The gene calls are TRBV19 and TRBJ2-7, with TRBD2 matching 9 bases. The length of the CDR3 is 18 residues. Germline CDR1 reads LNHDA; CDR2 reads SQIVND (reference sequence). The V and J ends lost 3 bases and 4 bases, in that order; junction bases with no gene match: 16. CDR3 nucleotides: TGTGCCAGTAGTATCGGAAGGTGGTCGGCTAGCGGGAAATACGAGCAGTACGTC. The encoded protein is CASSIGRWSASGKYEQYV.

The chain carries TRBV6-1 and TRBJ2-7; 7 nucleotides align to TRBD1. The CDR3 is made up of 16 amino acids. V shed 0 bases and J 5 bases; nucleotides not matched to a gene: 10. CDR1 is MNHNS, CDR2 SASEGT, per germline. This CDR3 reads CASSEARQGRMNEQYV. The CDR3 DNA is TGTGCCAGCAGTGAAGCGCGACAGGGAAGGATGAACGAGCAGTACGTC.

This chain uses TRBV5-4 with TRBJ2-5; 11 nucleotides line up with TRBD2. The CDR3 loop spans 17 amino acids. The V segment lost 1 base and the J segment 5 bases; nucleotides outside the gene matches: 10. Germline loops: CDR1 SGHNT, CDR2 YYREEE (reference sequence). This chain's CDR3 is CASSLLAGGSGIETQYF. CDR3 nucleotides: TGTGCCAGCAGCTTGCTAGCGGGAGGTTCGGGGATCGAGACCCAGTACTTC.

V is TRBV7-3 and J is TRBJ2-5, with D possibly matching TRBD1 (5 bases). This CDR3 is 14 amino acids long. V gave up 4 bases and J gave up 1 base, with 10 bases separating them. The germline V gene encodes CDR1 SGHTA and CDR2 FQGTGA. This chain's CDR3 is CASSSQTAQETQYF. In DNA form, the CDR3 reads TGTGCCAGCAGCTCCCAGACAGCCCAAGAGACCCAGTACTTC.

The chain couples TRBV7-2 to TRBJ2-1, with D unresolved. This CDR3 spans 14 amino acids. V lost 0 bases, J lost 6 bases, and 9 bases lay in between. Germline V lookup: CDR1 SGHTA, CDR2 FQGNSA. CDR3 region: CASSLATSSNEQFF. The CDR3 DNA is TGTGCCAGCAGCTTAGCGACCAGCAGCAATGAGCAGTTCTTC.

This clone was detected a few times. This sequence joins TRBV7-9 and TRBJ2-7; D gene unclear. V was pared by 5 bases and J by 5 bases, with 7 bases between. Germline-derived CDR1 and CDR2 are SEHNR and FQNEAQ (reference sequence). The CDR3 runs to 11 residues. The DNA of the CDR3 is TGTGCCAGCAGCCCCTTGGACGAGCAGTACTTC. Translation gives CASSPLDEQYF.

The sample holds a few counts of this clone. The chain couples TRBV28 to TRBJ2-1; the match to TRBD2 covers 8 bases. Looked up from germline, CDR1 is MDHEN and CDR2 is SYDVKM. Losses at the gene ends were 2 bases for V and 0 bases for J; bases not matched to a gene: 6. There are 17 residues in the CDR3. CDR3 loop: CASSLQTSVSSYNEQFF. CDR3 bases: TGTGCCAGCAGTTTACAGACTAGCGTGAGCTCCTACAATGAGCAGTTCTTC.

The rearrangement uses TRBV11-2 and TRBJ1-2, with D perhaps TRBD1 (5 bases). V lost 1 base to trimming and J lost 7 bases, with 16 bases between them. The CDR3 has 15 residues. In germline, CDR1 is SGHAT, CDR2 FQNNGV. CDR3 residues: CASSLAQDIRGGYTF. For the CDR3, the DNA is TGTGCCAGCAGCTTAGCCCAGGACATTCGTGGTGGCTACACCTTC.

This rearrangement joins TRBV29-1 to TRBJ2-3, with D perhaps matching TRBD1 (6 bases). Trimming cost V 4 bases and J 6 bases, with 14 bases left between them. The CDR3 is made up of 13 amino acids. The germline V gene has CDR1 SQVTM and CDR2 ANQGSEA. CDR3 nucleotides: TGCAGCGTTGCCGAACTCCAGGGGGATACGCAGTATTTT. This codes for CSVAELQGDTQYF.

The V gene is TRBV7-3, the J gene TRBJ2-7; D gene unclear. The CDR3 length is 14 residues. CDR1 is SGHTA and CDR2 is FQGTGA in the germline V gene. Trimming shortened V by 2 bases and J by 2 bases, and 10 bases separated the two germline ends. CDR3 nucleotide sequence: TGTGCCAGCAGCTTAGGTCCCAAAGCCTACGAGCAGTACGTC. Translated, it gives CASSLGPKAYEQYV.

The chain carries TRBV11-3 and TRBJ2-2; no reliable D call. V was trimmed by 5 bases and J by 5 bases, leaving 9 bases between them. Germline V lookup: CDR1 SGHNT, CDR2 YENEEA. This CDR3 is 13 amino acids long. The CDR3 loop is CASSQAVTGELFF. In nucleotides, the CDR3 is TGTGCCAGCAGCCAAGCTGTAACCGGGGAGCTGTTTTTT.

This chain uses TRBV7-8 with TRBJ2-7; 11 nucleotides match TRBD2. With 6 bases clipped from V and 1 base from J, the junction kept 17 bases outside the gene matches. This CDR3 comprises 19 residues. Germline V gene lookup returns CDR1 SGHVS and CDR2 FQNEAQ. CDR3 in amino acids: CASSHVGPSGRTQSYEQYF. CDR3 in DNA: TGTGCCAGCAGTCATGTGGGCCCTAGCGGGAGGACCCAATCCTACGAGCAGTACTTC.

The rearrangement links TRBV5-1 to TRBJ2-5, with D unclear. CDR3 size: 13 residues. V lost 0 bases and J lost 1, with 4 bases in between. CDR1 and CDR2 from the germline V gene are SGHRS and YFSETQ. Here the CDR3 DNA reads TGCGCCAGCAGCTTGGGGGTCCAAGAGACCCAGTACTTC. Its protein is CASSLGVQETQYF.

The J gene is TRBJ2-5, the V gene TRBV10-2; D ambiguous. Trimming left V 5 bases short and J 4 bases short, with 14 bases between. CDR1 and CDR2 (germline): WSHSY, SAAADI. This CDR3 has 14 residues. The CDR3 loop reads CASSPSTPRETQYF. DNA of the CDR3: TGCGCCAGCAGTCCATCGACGCCACGAGAGACCCAGTACTTC.

V is TRBV11-3 and J is TRBJ2-7, with unresolved D. Germline lookup yields CDR1 SGHNT and CDR2 YENEEA. Trimming took 5 bases from V and 4 from J, leaving 9 bases between them. This CDR3 is 12 amino acids long. The CDR3 DNA reads as TGTGCCAGCAGCCTTCAATCTTACGAGCAGTACTTC. Its translation: CASSLQSYEQYF.

The V call is TRBV7-2, the J call TRBJ2-1; weak D call: TRBD2 (6 bases). CDR1 and CDR2 (germline): SGHTA, FQGNSA. This CDR3 has 16 residues. Deletions cut 1 base from V and 3 bases from J, with 13 bases between. DNA of the CDR3: TGTGCCAGCAGCTTAGGGGAGACTAGAGTCTACAATGAGCAGTTCTTC. Translated, it gives CASSLGETRVYNEQFF.

The chain combines TRBV11-2 with TRBJ1-4, with D possibly being TRBD1 (6 bases). The V gene lost 5 bases and the J gene lost 5 bases, with 15 bases spanning the gap. CDR1 is SGHAT, CDR2 FQNNGV, per germline. The CDR3 is 15 amino acids. CDR3 nucleotides: TGTGCCAGCAGCGGTCCGGGACATGAAAATGAAAAACTGTTTTTT. Its translation: CASSGPGHENEKLFF.

V gene TRBV6-1 combines with J gene TRBJ1-1; D perhaps matches TRBD1 (5 bases). The CDR3 is 11 amino acids. Germline CDR1 MNHNS, CDR2 SASEGT. V was trimmed by 7 bases and J by 11 bases, leaving 14 bases between them. As DNA, the CDR3 is TGTGCCAGCAACTCTAGGGGTTTGGCTTTCTTT. Encoded protein: CASNSRGLAFF.